This record concerns one T cell receptor (beta chain) sequence. These data originate in a study of CD8 T cells in Susac syndrome. V was shortened by 4 bases and J by 5 bases, with 12 bases between the two germline ends. CDR1 is LGHDT and CDR2 is YNNKEL in the germline V gene (reference sequence). The CDR3 runs 14 residues. FACS enriched CD8+ TEMRA cells, while bulk CD8+ and CD4+ were negatively isolated. RNA in amounts of about 0.45 to 1 ug was reverse transcribed with random hexamers. Amplification of TCR beta CDR3 by immunoSEQ multiplex PCR spanned 54 Vbeta and 13 Jbeta. TCRdb re-analysed the immunoSEQ multiplex PCR reads in MiXCR, keeping a single row per CDR3 protein. Among 250,000 to 350,000 distinct CDR3 sequences listed, around 92% were seen once.

This chain uses TRBV3-1 with TRBJ1-5; unclear D gene. The sample comprised CD4+ T cells from PBMCs. This receptor was identified in a human donor with multiple sclerosis. The CDR3 nucleotides are TGTGCCAGCAGCCGAGCGGCCAGAGATCAGCCCCAGCATTTT. Encoded protein: CASSRAARDQPQHF. Full variable domain (remainder filled in from reference TRBV3-1 and TRBJ1-5): DTAVSQTPKYLVTQMGNDKSIKCEQNLGHDTMYWYKQDSKKFLKIMFSYNNKELIINETVPNRFSPKSPDKAHLNLHINSLELGDSAVYFCASSRAARDQPQHFGDGTRLSIL.